The TCR beta chain described here comes from a study of shared clonotypes between healthy human individuals. Study observations and caveats: Sorted-subset sequencing was shown by rarefaction to be incomplete despite large depth. About 5% of naive CD4 clonotypes were shared across four donors. It was anticipated that sequencing depth would influence how many clonotypes donors shared.

Deep level was the assay's run setting. Profiled with immunoSEQ multiplex PCR; TCRdb holds only in-frame clones, not every one. This table holds hundreds of thousands of clones, approximately 79% found once. CDR1 is SEHNR and CDR2 is FQNEAQ in the germline V gene (reference sequence). CDR3 length equals 15 residues. The trim removed 3 bases at V and 5 bases at J, leaving 2 bases unmatched. Of note for this clone: Its specificity is not known. This same CDR3 is encoded by further DNA sequences in the sample.

This TCR was sampled from a man in his thirties or forties in good health. V and J are TRBV7-9 and TRBJ2-5, with TRBD2 identical over 14 bases. Sequencing was performed on memory CD4+ T cells sorted from blood. Regarding subset: CD45RA-negative fraction. CDR3 sequence (DNA): TGTGCCAGCAGCTTGACTAGCGGGAGGGGGGAGACCCAGTACTTC. Translating it yields CASSLTSGRGETQYF.